A single TCR beta chain is shown here with its context. There are a few counts of this clonotype. Its recognized antigen is unknown. Per-base qualities were not stored, and no clone one base away is much larger. Without any cell sorting, total RNA and DNA were co-extracted from roughly 21-30 mg of bulk tissue using the AllPrep DNA/RNA mini kit. Surgical resection was performed in China between late 2015 and early 2016 on four to six patients with histopathologically diagnosed primary liver carcinoma. At the time of sampling, the patients were treatment-naive and had chronic HBV infection. Each tumor was sampled at five spatially separated regions: the superior, inferior, left-lateral and right-lateral poles and the tumor centre. Histological examination found more than 75% viable tumor cells in every tumor sample. Pieces of fresh tumor and adjacent tissue were cut in half, with one half kept in RNAlater at -80 degrees C and the other half sent for histology.

The sample belongs to a study of tumor-infiltrating lymphocytes in primary liver carcinoma (dated 2017 in TCRdb). The study in broad terms: Of the five patients (three men and two women, aged 30 to 69 years), four had hepatocellular carcinoma and one had combined HCC and intrahepatic cholangiocarcinoma. The tumors of the five patients were staged as T1-T3 N0M0, with maximum diameters ranging from 4.2 to 10 cm. Samples yielded roughly 3.65 to 7.5 million productive TCRbeta reads; read depth did not differ significantly between tissue types. TCRbeta repertoire sequencing, expression microarrays and whole-exome sequencing were combined in the study across five regions of each liver tumor, with adjacent normal tissue and blood also included. TCRbeta repertoire sequencing covered 35 specimens from 5 patients: around 25 tumor regions, 5 adjacent noncancerous liver tissues and 5 peripheral blood samples. To link TCRbeta repertoire diversity with the local molecular phenotype, the approximately 24 tumor region samples were profiled using Agilent mRNA microarrays. High reproducibility was observed for the technical replicate repertoires, with mean shared-clone rates roughly 0.89 and correlation coefficients above 0.95. On the study overall, not on this receptor specifically: Only about 7.5-25% of top clones were present in all five regions of a tumor, suggesting spatial heterogeneity of tumor-infiltrating T cells. Only the TCR beta chain was sequenced, which likely underestimates true repertoire diversity because unpaired alpha chains were not captured. The top 250 clones made up a significantly larger repertoire fraction in tumors than in blood (p = 0.039). Consistent with antigen-driven expansion, pairs of tumor regions showed higher repertoire overlap (mean about 36%) than either tumor-adjacent pairs (around 17%) or tumor-blood pairs (roughly 14%). Comparison of CD4+ and CD8+ T cell repertoires was precluded by the use of bulk unsorted samples. With just 4 to 6 patients in the study, the authors point out that the findings should be validated in a larger study.

A distance of 22 bases separates the germline ends of V and J, which lose 10 bases and 4 bases respectively. The germline V gene (reference sequence) gives CDR1 as MNHNY and CDR2 as SVGAGI. There are 15 amino acids in the CDR3, from cysteine to phenylalanine inclusive. The kept DNA is CDR3 alone, 45 bases in frame from the first base. TCRbeta-specific cDNA was reverse-transcribed from 500 ng total RNA using a constant-region primer and ProtoScript II reverse transcriptase. Three nested multiplex PCR rounds, following a slightly modified ARM-PCR procedure, were used to build the TCRbeta libraries. Each of the first two PCR rounds ran for approximately 10 cycles using multiplex TRBV1-TRBV30 forward primers together with a Cbeta reverse primer. Sample barcodes and Illumina adapters were added in a final 25-cycle PCR using Deep VentR polymerase. Amplicons of 200-500 bp were gel-purified with a QIAquick gel extraction kit before sequencing. The TCRbeta amplicons were sequenced with 250-bp paired-end reads on an Illumina HiSeq 2500. As for how the authors treated the data: Reads were quality-trimmed with Trimmomatic v0.33, and paired reads were merged with FLASH v1.2.11 to recover full CDR3 sequences. V, D and J germline segments were assigned to the rearranged TCRbeta sequences by MiGEC v1.2.1b. Clonotype statistics, along with Shannon-Wiener diversity indices, were calculated using VDJtools v1.0.0. To cut down on sampling bias, every analysis after diversity analysis relied on just the 250 most abundant clonotypes from each sample. TCRdb applied fastp at Q25 and MiXCR to the public reads, then kept only in-frame beta chains. Entries are consolidated by CDR3 protein sequence, retaining the most common genes and DNA. TCRdb, not the original authors, processed these V and J calls. The table for this sample lists more than 90,000 distinct CDR3 sequences; about 62% of them were counted only once. The ten largest clonotypes hold 12% of the sample.

The TCR was taken from a woman aged 60 to 75 with primary liver carcinoma and hepatitis B virus infection. The chain was built from TRBV6-6 and TRBJ1-2, with no D gene named confidently. Sequenced material: liver tumor tissue from sampling region 2. Per the publication, the cell subset or site label means: tumor region T2, inferior pole. The base sequence is TGTGCCAACAGCGACGGACCCCGAGACGGCTATGGCTACACCTTC. Its amino acids are CANSDGPRDGYGYTF.